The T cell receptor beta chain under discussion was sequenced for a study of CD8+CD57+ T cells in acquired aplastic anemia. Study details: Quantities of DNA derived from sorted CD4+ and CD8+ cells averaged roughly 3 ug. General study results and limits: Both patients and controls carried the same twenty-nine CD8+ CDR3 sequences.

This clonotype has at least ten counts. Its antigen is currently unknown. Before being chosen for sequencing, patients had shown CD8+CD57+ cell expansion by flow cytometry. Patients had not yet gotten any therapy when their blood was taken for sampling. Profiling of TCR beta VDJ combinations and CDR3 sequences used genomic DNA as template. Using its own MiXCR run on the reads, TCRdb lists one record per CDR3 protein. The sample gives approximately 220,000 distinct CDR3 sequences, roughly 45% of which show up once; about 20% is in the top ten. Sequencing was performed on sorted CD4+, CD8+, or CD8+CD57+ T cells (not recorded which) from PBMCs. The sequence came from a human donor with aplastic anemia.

In DNA, the CDR3 is TGCGCCAGCAGCTCTACAGAGGACACTGAAGCTTTCTTT. It encodes CASSSTEDTEAFF. V usage is TRBV5-1 and J usage is TRBJ1-1; D unresolved. The CDR3 is 13 residues long. V was clipped by 3 bases and J by 3 bases, with 9 bases between them. Germline V gene data show CDR1 as SGHRS and CDR2 as YFSETQ.